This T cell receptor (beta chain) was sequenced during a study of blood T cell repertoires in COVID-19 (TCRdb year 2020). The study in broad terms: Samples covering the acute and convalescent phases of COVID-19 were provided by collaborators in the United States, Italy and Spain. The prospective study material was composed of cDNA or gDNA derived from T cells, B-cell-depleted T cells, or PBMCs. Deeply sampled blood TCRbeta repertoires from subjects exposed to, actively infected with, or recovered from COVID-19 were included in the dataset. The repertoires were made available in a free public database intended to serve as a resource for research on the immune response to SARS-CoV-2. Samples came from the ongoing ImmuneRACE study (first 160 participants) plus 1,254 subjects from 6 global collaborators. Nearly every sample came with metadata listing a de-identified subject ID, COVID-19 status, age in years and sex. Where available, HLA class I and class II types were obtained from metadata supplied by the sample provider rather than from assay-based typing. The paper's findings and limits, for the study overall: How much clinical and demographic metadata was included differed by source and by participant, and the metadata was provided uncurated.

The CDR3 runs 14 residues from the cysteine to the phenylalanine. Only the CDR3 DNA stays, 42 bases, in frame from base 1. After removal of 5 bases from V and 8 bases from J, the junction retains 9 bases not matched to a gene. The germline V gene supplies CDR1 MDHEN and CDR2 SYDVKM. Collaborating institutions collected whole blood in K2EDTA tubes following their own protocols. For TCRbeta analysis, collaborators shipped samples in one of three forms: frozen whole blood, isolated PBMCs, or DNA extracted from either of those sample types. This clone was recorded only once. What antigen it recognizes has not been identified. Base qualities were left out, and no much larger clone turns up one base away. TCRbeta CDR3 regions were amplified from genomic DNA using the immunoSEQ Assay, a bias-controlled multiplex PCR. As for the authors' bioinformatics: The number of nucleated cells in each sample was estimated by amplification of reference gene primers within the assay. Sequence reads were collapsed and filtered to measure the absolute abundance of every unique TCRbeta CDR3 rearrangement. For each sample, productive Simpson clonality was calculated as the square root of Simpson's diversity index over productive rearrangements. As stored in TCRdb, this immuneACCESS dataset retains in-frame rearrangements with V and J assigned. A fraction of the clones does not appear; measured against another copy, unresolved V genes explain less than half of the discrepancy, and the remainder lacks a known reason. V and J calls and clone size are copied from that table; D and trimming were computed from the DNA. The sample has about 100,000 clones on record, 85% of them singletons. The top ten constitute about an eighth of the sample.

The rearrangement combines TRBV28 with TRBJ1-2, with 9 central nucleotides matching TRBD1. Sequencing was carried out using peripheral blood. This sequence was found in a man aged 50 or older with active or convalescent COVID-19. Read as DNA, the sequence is TGTGCCAGCAGTCCTCCGTGGACAGGGGCCGGCTACACCTTC. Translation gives CASSPPWTGAGYTF.